What follows describes a single T cell receptor beta chain. Its specificity is unknown. This sample stems from a study of cytomegalovirus exposure and HLA in healthy donors. Study-wide points: A later analysis appeared to link common viral pathogens to several of the most significant clusters. Donors were assumed by presence/absence analyses to have roughly uniform sequencing depth. It was likely that a cluster of highly shared sequence variants was a sequencing artifact.

The CDR3 is made up of 13 amino acids. CDR1 is SGHRS, CDR2 YFSETQ, per germline. The ends were cut back, 4 bases at V and 0 bases at J, with 7 bases in the middle. Primers for the PCR totalled 60 Vbeta and 13 Jbeta. Produced via immunoSEQ multiplex PCR; TCRdb's table is partial and in-frame only. The sample has 90,000 to 140,000 clones; around 77% are singletons. The V gene is TRBV5-1, the J gene TRBJ2-5; weak D call: TRBD2 (5 bases). This TCR derives from a woman between 40 and 50 years old in good health and CMV-seropositive. The sequenced material came from PBMCs. CDR3 amino acids: CASSLGDQETQYF. The CDR3, as DNA: TGCGCCAGCAGCCTCGGGGACCAAGAGACCCAGTACTTC.